This T cell receptor (beta chain) was observed in a study of cytomegalovirus exposure and HLA in healthy donors. Regarding the study as a whole: Analysis performed later showed TCR beta chains linked to HLA being more clonally expanded than equally common others.

Trimming took 4 bases from V and 1 from J; bases not matched to a gene: 12. Germline V gene sequence: CDR1 SNHLY, CDR2 FYNNEI. The CDR3 has 17 amino acids. The PCR employed 60 Vbeta primers together with 13 Jbeta primers. Measured with immunoSEQ multiplex PCR; TCRdb has only the in-frame clones, and not every one. The table has approximately 110,000 clones, approximately 84% seen once; the top ten hold around 6%. The donors (healthy individuals) were bone marrow donors. Each donor was nominally healthy when sampled (though unrecorded immune exposures were likely). As to this clone: As yet, its antigen is unknown.

This sequence originates from a male donor in good health and CMV-seronegative. What was sequenced was PBMCs. The chain employs TRBV2 and TRBJ1-1; 7 nucleotides line up with TRBD1. CDR3 in DNA: TGTGCCAGCAGTGGCGAGTTTGACAGGGAATGGAACACTGAAGCTTTCTTT. Its protein is CASSGEFDREWNTEAFF.